These 7 T cell receptor beta chains came from one sample sequenced in a study of shared clonotypes between healthy human individuals. Produced via immunoSEQ multiplex PCR; TCRdb's table is partial and in-frame only. Among about 820,000 clones listed, approximately 92% were seen once. The naive CD8 fraction comprised CD45RO-negative cells positively selected for CCR7 and excluded terminally differentiated effector memory CD45RA+ cells. Sequencing input: naive CD8+ T cells sorted from blood. These receptor sequences come from a young man in good health.

The rearrangement uses TRBV7-3 and TRBJ2-3, with TRBD2 matching 8 bases. The V segment lost 5 bases and the J segment 3 bases; nucleotides outside the gene matches: 10. Germline values: CDR1 SGHTA, CDR2 FQGTGA. CDR3 length: 16 residues. The CDR3 reads CASSHPKGGGTDTQYF. Here the CDR3 DNA reads TGTGCCAGCAGCCATCCTAAGGGCGGGGGGACAGATACGCAGTATTTT.

The V and J genes are TRBV29-1 and TRBJ1-4; TRBD1 aligns across 8 bases. From germline, CDR1 is SQVTM and CDR2 ANQGSEA. V was pared by 5 bases and J by 4 bases, with 3 bases of the junction left unmatched. The CDR3 sequence is 13 residues long. The CDR3 reads CSVPTGVNEKLFF. CDR3 in DNA: TGCAGCGTTCCGACAGGGGTTAATGAAAAACTGTTTTTT.

Note on this clone: The same CDR3 can be traced to other DNA sequences in this sample. The chain employs TRBV4-1 and TRBJ2-1; D is unclear. Trimming removed 6 bases at V and 0 bases at J, with 15 bases between. Per germline, CDR1 MGHRA and CDR2 YSYEKL. The CDR3 is made up of 16 amino acids. The CDR3 sequence is CASSDTAPRSYNEQFF. CDR3 nucleotides: TGCGCCAGCAGTGATACGGCCCCCCGCTCCTACAATGAGCAGTTCTTC.

The chain carries TRBV7-9 and TRBJ1-1, with 7 bases fitting TRBD1. V was pared by 5 bases and J by 1 base, with 10 bases of the junction left unmatched. Germline V gene data show CDR1 as SEHNR and CDR2 as FQNEAQ (reference sequence). The CDR3 sequence is 16 residues long. CDR3 DNA sequence: TGTGCCAGCAGCCCCAACCGGGACAGAGGGAACACTGAAGCTTTCTTT. Encoded protein: CASSPNRDRGNTEAFF.

The chain links TRBV6-1 to TRBJ2-7; maybe TRBD2 (5 bases). Germline V gene data show CDR1 as MNHNS and CDR2 as SASEGT. Trimming removed 6 bases from V and 0 bases from J, with 9 bases in between. The CDR3 extends over 13 amino acids. CDR3 sequence (DNA): TGTGCCAGCAGCCACCGGGACTCCTACGAGCAGTACTTC. Amino acid sequence: CASSHRDSYEQYF.

The V gene is TRBV21-1, the J gene TRBJ2-7; the table calls TRBD2, which could not be checked here. TRBV21-1 is listed as a pseudogene. CDR3 length: 15 amino acids. The CDR3 is CASSKPWGLSYEQYF. The CDR3 coding sequence is TGTGCCAGCAGCAAACCCTGGGGACTTTCCTACGAGCAGTACTTC.

The V call is TRBV15, the J call TRBJ2-5; no reliable D call. Germline V CDR1 and CDR2: LNHNV, YYDKDF (reference sequence). Deletions cut 2 bases from V and 0 bases from J, with 10 bases between. The CDR3 runs 15 residues. The CDR3 DNA follows: TGTGCCACCAGCAGAACTCCTGGTTACCAAGAGACCCAGTACTTC. Its protein product is CATSRTPGYQETQYF.